Presented here are 32 T cell receptor beta chains from one specimen sequenced in a study of blood T cell repertoires in COVID-19. Some clones are missing from TCRdb's copy, which holds only in-frame ones; the method was immunoSEQ multiplex PCR. The sample has over 60,000 clones, around 76% seen once. Material for sequencing was peripheral blood. The receptors come from a human donor in a cohort sampled during active COVID-19.

This chain joins TRBV30 and TRBJ2-7, with D possibly TRBD2 on 5 matching bases. CDR1 is GTSNPN, CDR2 SVGIG, per germline (reference sequence). V was cut by 1 base and J by 7 bases, with 17 bases left in between. This CDR3 has 14 residues. The CDR3 sequence is CAWSGTRTLGEQYF. In DNA, the CDR3 is TGTGCCTGGAGTGGCACTAGGACTTTGGGGGAGCAGTACTTC.

This clone was picked up one time. The V gene is TRBV6-5, the J gene TRBJ1-1; 10 positions match TRBD1. Germline CDR1 reads MNHEY; CDR2 reads SVGAGI. This CDR3 spans 14 amino acids. Trimming removed 7 bases from V and 3 bases from J; junction bases left unmatched: 5. Here the CDR3 reads CASKRTGGDTEAFF. The CDR3 nucleotides are TGTGCCAGCAAGCGGACAGGGGGGGACACTGAAGCTTTCTTT.

This clone was detected once. V gene TRBV19 combines with J gene TRBJ1-2; 7 nucleotides line up with TRBD1. CDR1 is LNHDA and CDR2 is SQIVND in the germline V gene (reference sequence). Trimming took 4 bases from V and 5 from J; bases not matched to a gene: 10. The CDR3 extends over 15 amino acids. CDR3 coding DNA: TGTGCCAGTAGTACAGGACAGGCAGATAAATATGGCTACACCTTC. This codes for CASSTGQADKYGYTF.

The V call is TRBV7-6, the J call TRBJ1-4; TRBD1 matches at 7 bases. The V gene end was trimmed by 0 bases and the J gene end by 7 bases; junction bases not matched to a gene: 20. CDR1 and CDR2 from the germline V gene are SGHVS and FNYEAQ. This CDR3 region has 20 residues. Here the CDR3 DNA reads TGTGCCAGCAGCTTAGCTCCTCCGGGACAGTTAGGGGAAGGGTCTGAAAAACTGTTTTTT. Its translation is CASSLAPPGQLGEGSEKLFF.

The chain links TRBV15 to TRBJ1-2; 10 positions match TRBD1. Trimming took 6 bases from V and 4 from J; bases not matched to a gene: 8. The CDR3 covers 15 residues. Germline loops: CDR1 LNHNV, CDR2 YYDKDF (reference sequence). The CDR3 coding sequence is TGTGCCACCAGAAAGACAGGGGGCGTTGGCTATGGCTACACCTTC. Translating gives CATRKTGGVGYGYTF. The entire variable domain, with the rest obtained from reference TRBV15 and TRBJ1-2, is as follows: DAMVIQNPRYQVTQFGKPVTLSCSQTLNHNVMYWYQQKSSQAPKLLFHYYDKDFNNEADTPDNFQSRRPNTSFCFLDIRSPGLGDTAMYLCATRKTGGVGYGYTFGSGTRLTVV.

The J gene is TRBJ1-3, the V gene TRBV4-1, with D unresolved. Germline V CDR1 and CDR2: MGHRA, YSYEKL. The CDR3 runs to 13 residues. V was pared by 8 bases and J by 1 base, with 9 bases between. The CDR3 nucleotides are TGCGCCAGCGCAACTCTATCTGGAAACACCATATATTTT. Translating it yields CASATLSGNTIYF.

J is TRBJ2-7 and V is TRBV23-1; D unresolved. TRBV23-1 is annotated as an ORF whose role is uncertain. The CDR3 contains 14 residues. The V gene lost 11 bases and the J gene lost 3 bases, with 20 bases spanning the gap. The CDR3 DNA sequence: TGCGCCCCTCAGGCACGGCCATTGAACTACGAGCAGTACTTC. As protein: CAPQARPLNYEQYF.

The gene calls are TRBV28 and TRBJ1-5; the D gene is possibly TRBD1 (6 bases). V was trimmed by 11 bases and J by 3 bases, leaving 20 bases between them. The germline gives CDR1 MDHEN, CDR2 SYDVKM. CDR3 length: 15 amino acids. CDR3 amino acids: CAAKDLLGANQPQHF. As DNA, the CDR3 is TGTGCCGCCAAAGATTTATTGGGGGCCAATCAGCCCCAGCATTTT. Combining the CDR3 with reference TRBV28 and TRBJ1-5 gives the whole variable domain DVKVTQSSRYLVKRTGEKVFLECVQDMDHENMFWYRQDPGLGLRLIYFSYDVKMKEKGDIPEGYSVSREKKERFSLILESASTNQTSMYLCAAKDLLGANQPQHFGDGTRLSIL.

The J gene is TRBJ2-4, the V gene TRBV18; TRBD1 aligns across 7 bases. This CDR3 region has 16 residues. J was trimmed by 0 bases and V by 4 bases; bases with no gene match: 6. Germline CDR1 reads KGHSH; CDR2 reads LQKENI. The CDR3 coding sequence is TGTGCCAGCTCACTACAGGGGAACCTAGCCAAAAACATTCAGTACTTC. Translation: CASSLQGNLAKNIQYF.

V gene TRBV6-5 combines with J gene TRBJ1-5; D possibly corresponds to TRBD1 (5 bases). Trimming removed 7 bases from V and 0 bases from J, with 13 bases in between. The CDR3 runs 15 residues. The germline V gene encodes CDR1 MNHEY and CDR2 SVGAGI. The chain's CDR3 is CASILGGYSNQPQHF. For the CDR3, the DNA is TGTGCCAGCATCCTGGGGGGATATAGCAATCAGCCCCAGCATTTT.

This chain links TRBV5-1 with TRBJ2-7; 9 bases are a match to TRBD1. The length of the CDR3 is 15 residues. V shed 3 bases and J 2 bases; nucleotides not matched to a gene: 6. Germline V lookup: CDR1 SGHRS, CDR2 YFSETQ. The CDR3 loop reads CASSYGQGLTYEQYF. The DNA of the CDR3 is TGCGCCAGCAGCTACGGACAGGGGCTAACCTACGAGCAGTACTTC.

The chain links TRBV30 to TRBJ2-3; D may be TRBD1 (7 bases). Germline values: CDR1 GTSNPN, CDR2 SVGIG (reference sequence). The CDR3 totals 14 residues. Deletions cut 7 bases from V and 3 bases from J, with 17 bases between. CDR3: CASQGGLTTDTQYF. In DNA, the CDR3 is TGTGCCTCCCAGGGGGGTCTCACGACAGATACGCAGTATTTT.

This clone appeared a few times. Here the CDR3 reads CASSRDRNQPQHF. The CDR3 DNA reads TGTGCCAGTAGCCGGGACAGGAATCAGCCCCAGCATTTT. V and J are TRBV19 and TRBJ1-5; TRBD1 matches 8 bases. The CDR3 extends over 13 amino acids. V dropped 6 bases and J dropped 4; count of bases not matched to a gene: 2. The germline V gene encodes CDR1 LNHDA and CDR2 SQIVND (reference sequence).

The rearrangement uses TRBV4-2 and TRBJ1-2; D is perhaps TRBD1 (5 bases). CDR1 is LGHNA and CDR2 is YNFKEQ in the germline V gene. With 0 bases removed from V and 4 bases from J, the gap between germline ends came to 15 bases. This CDR3 is 16 amino acids long. DNA for the CDR3: TGTGCCAGCAGCCAAGATTGGCAGGGAAAACTCTATGGCTACACCTTC. Translated, it gives CASSQDWQGKLYGYTF.

The chain joins TRBV6-5 to TRBJ1-4, with D uncertain. CDR3 length equals 12 residues. V lost 5 bases and J 8 bases, leaving 9 bases between the germline ends. In germline, CDR1 is MNHEY, CDR2 SVGAGI. The CDR3: CASSNGGEKLFF. The CDR3 DNA is TGTGCCAGCAGTAATGGAGGGGAAAAACTGTTTTTT.

The chain is built from TRBV12-3 or TRBV12-4 and TRBJ1-5, with D hard to call. The V end lost 4 bases, the J end lost 5 bases, and 3 bases lay between the germline ends. The CDR3 consists of 11 residues. Written as DNA, the CDR3 is TGTGCCAGCAGTTCTGATCAGCCCCAGCATTTT. This gives the protein CASSSDQPQHF.

The gene calls are TRBV3-1 (or the pseudogene TRBV3-2) and TRBJ1-3; D is unresolved. V was pared by 1 base and J by 0 bases, with 4 bases between. The V gene's germline CDR1 is LGHDT and CDR2 YNNKEL (reference sequence). CDR3 size: 14 residues. CDR3 sequence reads: CASSQAGSGNTIYF. In DNA, the CDR3 is TGTGCCAGCAGCCAAGCAGGCTCTGGAAACACCATATATTTT.

This sequence joins TRBV11-3 and TRBJ2-1; the match to TRBD2 covers 9 bases. The V segment lost 4 bases and the J segment 7 bases; nucleotides outside the gene matches: 8. Germline assignment: CDR1 SGHNT and CDR2 YENEEA. CDR3 length: 15 amino acids. The CDR3 reads CASSSQLAGSNEQFF. CDR3 nucleotides: TGTGCCAGCAGCTCTCAGCTAGCGGGGTCAAATGAGCAGTTCTTC.

The chain has TRBV7-8 and TRBJ2-5; 8 bases are shared with TRBD2. This CDR3 has 15 amino acids. Looked up from germline, CDR1 is SGHVS and CDR2 is FQNEAQ. The J segment lost 5 bases and the V segment lost 5 bases, leaving 10 bases of the junction unmatched. The CDR3 DNA reads as TGTGCCAGCAGCCGAGGGCTAGCGGGCTATGAGACCCAGTACTTC. Translated, it gives CASSRGLAGYETQYF.

The chain combines TRBV29-1 with TRBJ2-7; TRBD1 matches at 7 bases. This CDR3 spans 14 amino acids. Germline V CDR1 and CDR2: SQVTM, ANQGSEA. V lost 1 base to trimming and J lost 6 bases; unmatched junction nucleotides: 9. The CDR3 sequence: CSVEVNRGLGEQYF. The DNA for the CDR3 is TGCAGCGTTGAAGTGAACAGGGGTTTGGGCGAGCAGTACTTC.

The chain links TRBV10-3 to TRBJ1-3; D is unclear. Germline CDR1 and CDR2: ENHRY and SYGVKD. V dropped 11 bases and J dropped 1 base, with 12 bases sitting between them. The CDR3 extends over 13 amino acids. The CDR3 DNA reads as TGTGCCTTGAAAGGAGGGTCTGGAAACACCATATATTTT. Its protein is CALKGGSGNTIYF.

Remarks on this clone: Different DNA sequences within this sample yield the same CDR3. V and J are TRBV7-9 and TRBJ2-7; D perhaps matches TRBD2 (6 bases). V shed 1 base and J shed 2 bases, with 6 bases lying between them. Germline loops: CDR1 SEHNR, CDR2 FQNEAQ (reference sequence). The CDR3 sequence is 13 residues long. The CDR3 loop is CASSLGGTYEQYF. CDR3 sequence (DNA): TGTGCCAGCAGCTTAGGCGGGACCTACGAGCAGTACTTC.

V and J are TRBV7-2 and TRBJ2-1; weak D call: TRBD1 (6 bases). Germline lookup yields CDR1 SGHTA and CDR2 FQGNSA. Trimming pared 1 base from V and 1 base from J, leaving 11 bases between. The CDR3 has 16 residues. CDR3 bases: TGTGCCAGCAGCTTAGGGACAGCAGTTTCCTACAATGAGCAGTTCTTC. Amino acids: CASSLGTAVSYNEQFF.

The chain is built from TRBV16 and TRBJ2-7, with a weak D call TRBD1 (7 bases). Trimming removed 3 bases at V and 6 bases at J, with 15 bases between. Germline V gene lookup returns CDR1 KGHSY and CDR2 FQNENV. The CDR3 runs 14 residues. The DNA for the CDR3 is TGTGCCAGCAGCCACACGGACAGGCGGGGCGAGCAGTACTTC. Its protein is CASSHTDRRGEQYF.

This chain joins TRBV7-9 and TRBJ2-3; 11 bases map to TRBD1. Germline V gives CDR1 SEHNR, CDR2 FQNEAQ (reference sequence). This CDR3 region has 14 residues. The trim removed 7 bases at V and 3 bases at J, leaving 3 bases unmatched. The CDR3 sequence: CASTGQGATDTQYF. The CDR3 DNA is TGTGCCAGCACCGGACAGGGGGCAACAGATACGCAGTATTTT.

The V and J genes are TRBV4-2 and TRBJ1-2; the D gene is possibly TRBD1 (5 bases). Germline V gene data show CDR1 as LGHNA and CDR2 as YNFKEQ. V was cut by 0 bases and J by 4 bases, with 15 bases left in between. This CDR3 spans 16 amino acids. Here the CDR3 DNA reads TGTGCCAGCAGCCAAGAGATTGACAGCTCATCCTATGGCTACACCTTC. Its translation is CASSQEIDSSSYGYTF.

The J gene is TRBJ2-7, the V gene TRBV30; D possibly corresponds to TRBD2 (5 bases). Trimming removed 0 bases from V and 4 bases from J, with 10 bases in between. Looked up from germline, CDR1 is GTSNPN and CDR2 is SVGIG (reference sequence). This CDR3 region has 13 residues. CDR3 in DNA: TGTGCCTGGAGTGTGGGCAGCGGATACGAGCAGTACTTC. Translation gives CAWSVGSGYEQYF.

The chain uses TRBV9 and TRBJ2-1; 8 nucleotides agree with TRBD2. Germline values: CDR1 SGDLS, CDR2 YYNGEE. The CDR3 consists of 15 residues. V lost 4 bases, J lost 6 bases, and 9 bases stayed unmatched. The chain's CDR3 is CASSTTSGLGNEQFF. CDR3 coding DNA: TGTGCCAGCAGCACCACTAGCGGTCTCGGCAATGAGCAGTTCTTC.

This chain links TRBV4-2 with TRBJ2-3, with 14 bases aligning to TRBD2. This CDR3 spans 21 amino acids. J was trimmed by 2 bases and V by 1 base; bases with no gene match: 14. Per the germline V gene, CDR1 is LGHNA and CDR2 is YNFKEQ. The chain's CDR3 is CASSQAPPGLAGAEITDTQYF. CDR3 sequence (DNA): TGTGCCAGCAGCCAAGCCCCCCCGGGACTAGCGGGGGCGGAGATCACAGATACGCAGTATTTT.

In this sample, this clone turned up a few times. The J gene is TRBJ1-2, the V gene TRBV3-1 (or the pseudogene TRBV3-2), with 9 bases identical to TRBD1. Trimming removed 1 base from V and 7 bases from J; junction bases left unmatched: 1. CDR3 length equals 13 residues. Germline V gene sequence: CDR1 LGHDT, CDR2 YNNKEL (reference sequence). CDR3 nucleotide sequence: TGTGCCAGCAGCCAAGGACAGGGGGGTGGCTACACCTTC. Encoded protein: CASSQGQGGGYTF.

This clone appeared once. This chain connects TRBV30 to TRBJ2-7, with 7 bases matching TRBD1. CDR1 GTSNPN and CDR2 SVGIG come from the germline V gene (reference sequence). The CDR3 loop spans 13 amino acids. J was trimmed by 4 bases and V by 3 bases; bases with no gene match: 6. The CDR3 nucleotides are TGTGCCTGGAGCTCGGGACAGAAGTACGAGCAGTACTTC. Encoded protein: CAWSSGQKYEQYF.

The gene calls are TRBV21-1 and TRBJ1-2; TRBD1, as called in the table, went unchecked against the DNA. TRBV21-1 is given as a pseudogene. CDR3 length: 17 residues. CDR3 in DNA: TGTGCCAGCAGCAAGGGCCCCGGGACAGGGGGTTTCGAGGGCTACACCTTC. Protein sequence: CASSKGPGTGGFEGYTF.